This T cell receptor (beta chain) was recovered during a study of T-cell reconstitution after alpha-beta-depleted transplantation in children. Preparation of the TCRbeta library used unique molecular identifiers. MiXCR, applied by TCRdb to the PCR reads, yields one record per CDR3 protein. This repertoire shows 530,000 or so distinct CDR3 sequences, 25% to 30% found once; its top ten account for about 35%. The germline V and J ends were trimmed by 2 bases and 3 bases, with 12 bases remaining between them. The CDR3 consists of 15 residues. Germline CDR1 is SGHTA and CDR2 is FQGNSA. The chain joins TRBV7-2 to TRBJ2-3; possibly TRBD2 for D (6 bases). This TCR was recovered from a boy younger than two with Wiskott-Aldrich syndrome, due to receive a stem cell transplant. Sequences were derived from PBMCs, sampled before TCRalphabeta/CD19-depleted stem cell transplant. The CDR3 sequence is CASSLTGGVTDTQYF. In nucleotides, the CDR3 is TGTGCCAGCAGCTTAACCGGCGGGGTAACAGATACGCAGTATTTT. Full variable domain (outside the CDR3, taken from reference TRBV7-2 and TRBJ2-3): GAGVSQSPSNKVTEKGKDVELRCDPISGHTALYWYRQSLGQGLEFLIYFQGNSAPDKSGLPSDRFSAERTGGSVSTLTIQRTQQEDSAVYLCASSLTGGVTDTQYFGPGTRLTVL.